Listed here is a single T cell receptor beta chain. The entry originates in a study of blood T cell repertoires in COVID-19. Study overall: Sources were T cells, B-cell-depleted T cells, or PBMCs; the material itself was cDNA or gDNA.

All recovered Cohort 3 donors got two negative PCRs, got clearance, or saw symptom resolution. The CDR3 runs to 14 residues. The V gene lost 5 bases and the J gene lost 9 bases, with 17 bases spanning the gap. CDR1 is SEHNR and CDR2 is FQNEAQ in the germline V gene (reference sequence). Measured with immunoSEQ multiplex PCR; TCRdb has only the in-frame clones, and not every one. This sample has 400,000 or so clones, with more than 80% found just once. This rearrangement joins TRBV7-9 to TRBJ2-1; D is possibly TRBD2 (5 bases). Material for sequencing was PBMCs or T cells enriched from blood (not recorded which). The TCR was taken from a man aged 30-40 years who had recovered from COVID-19. The CDR3 loop is CASSPGNPAGEQFF. Here the CDR3 DNA reads TGTGCCAGCAGCCCCGGGAACCCGGCGGGTGAGCAGTTCTTC.